Sequencing of this T cell receptor beta chain was carried out in a study of blood T cell repertoires in COVID-19 (dated by TCRdb to between 2020 and 2021). Turning to the overall study: The collaborator samples originated in the United States, Italy and Spain and spanned the acute and convalescent phases of COVID-19. The prospective study material was composed of cDNA or gDNA derived from T cells, B-cell-depleted T cells, or PBMCs. The dataset comprised deeply sampled blood TCRbeta repertoires from subjects exposed to, actively infected with, or recovered from COVID-19. The repertoires were released in a freely available public database meant as a resource for research on the immune response to SARS-CoV-2. Samples came from the ongoing ImmuneRACE study (first 160 participants) plus 1,254 subjects from 6 global collaborators. Nearly every sample came with metadata listing a de-identified subject ID, COVID-19 status, age in years and sex. Where HLA class I and class II types were available, the types were taken from metadata supplied by the sample provider, not from assay-based typing.

Points the paper makes about the study in general: The amount of clinical and demographic metadata varied by source and participant and was provided uncurated.

Via the germline V gene, CDR1 is SGHTA and CDR2 FQGNSA. V and J lose 2 bases and 8 bases, and a span of 12 bases separates them. The CDR3 starts with the cysteine, ends with the phenylalanine, and has 13 residues. Only the CDR3 portion is preserved as DNA: 39 bases, with reading frame beginning at the first base. About this clone: The specificity of this receptor is unknown. Within one base of it there is no much larger clone, and no base qualities were kept. Other DNA sequences within the sample encode an identical CDR3.

In the prospective study, participants were about 18 to 95 years old, resided in about two dozen geographic areas of the United States, and were enrolled through a virtual design. Cohort assignment in the prospective study relied on participant-reported clinical history from a screening survey and a study questionnaire. ImmuneRACE Cohort 3 recovered participants were defined by two consecutive negative NP/OP PCR tests, healthcare professional clearance, or symptom resolution. In the prospective study, whole blood, serum and a nasopharyngeal or oropharyngeal swab were collected from each participant by mobile phlebotomists. Over an approximately 2-month period, participants in the prospective study had the option of providing additional blood draws and questionnaires. Before DNA extraction, prospective study blood samples were shipped either frozen or at room temperature. TCRbeta CDR3 regions were amplified from genomic DNA by means of the immunoSEQ Assay, a bias-controlled multiplex PCR. From the authors' description of their analysis: Within the assay, amplification of reference gene primers was used to estimate how many nucleated cells each sample contained. To quantify the absolute abundance of each unique TCRbeta CDR3 rearrangement, sequence reads were collapsed and filtered. Productive Simpson clonality was computed per sample as the square root of Simpson's diversity index over productive rearrangements. In its TCRdb copy, this immuneACCESS table keeps in-frame sequences only and misses some clones. Where compared with another copy, unresolved V genes explain less than half of these, and the others have no known cause. The V and J calls and clone size come from that table; D and trimming were worked out from the DNA. For this sample there are 220,000 or so clones; about 82% appear just once. The ten largest account for roughly 2% of the sample.

The chain is encoded by TRBV7-2 joined to TRBJ1-2; tentative D gene TRBD1, with 6 bases matching. The clonotype was recovered from a woman between 50 and 59 years old who had recovered from COVID-19. Sample: PBMCs or T cells enriched from blood (not recorded which). The CDR3 has the sequence CASSLPGVGGYTF. In nucleotide form, the sequence is TGTGCCAGCAGCTTACCAGGGGTAGGCGGCTACACCTTC.